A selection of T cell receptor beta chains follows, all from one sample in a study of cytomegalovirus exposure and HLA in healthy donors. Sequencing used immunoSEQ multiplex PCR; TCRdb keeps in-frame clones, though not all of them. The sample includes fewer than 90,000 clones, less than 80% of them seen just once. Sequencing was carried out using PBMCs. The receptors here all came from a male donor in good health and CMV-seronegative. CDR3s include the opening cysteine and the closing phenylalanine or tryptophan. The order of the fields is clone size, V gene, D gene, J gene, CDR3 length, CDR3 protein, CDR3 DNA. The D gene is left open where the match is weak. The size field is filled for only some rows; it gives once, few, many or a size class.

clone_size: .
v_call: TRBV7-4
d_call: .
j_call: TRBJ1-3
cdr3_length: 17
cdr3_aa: CASSLLREIVSGNTIYF
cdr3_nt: TGTGCCAGCAGCTTATTAAGAGAAATAGTGTCTGGAAACACCATATATTTT

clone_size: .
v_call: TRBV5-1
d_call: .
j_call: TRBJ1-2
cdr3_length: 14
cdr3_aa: CASSSQDSDYGYTF
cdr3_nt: TGCGCCAGCAGCTCCCAAGACAGTGACTATGGCTACACCTTC

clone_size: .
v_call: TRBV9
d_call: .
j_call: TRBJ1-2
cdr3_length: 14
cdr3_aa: CASSVEVGGNGYTF
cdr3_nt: TGTGCCAGCAGCGTAGAAGTAGGGGGAAATGGCTACACCTTC

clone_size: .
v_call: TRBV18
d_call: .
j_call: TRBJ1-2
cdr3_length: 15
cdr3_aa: CASSPPSSFNYGYTF
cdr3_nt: TGTGCCAGCTCACCACCATCCAGTTTTAACTATGGCTACACCTTC

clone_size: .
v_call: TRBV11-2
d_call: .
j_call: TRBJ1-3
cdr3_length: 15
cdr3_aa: CASSLLGDSGNTIYF
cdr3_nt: TGTGCCAGCAGCTTACTAGGGGACTCTGGAAACACCATATATTTT

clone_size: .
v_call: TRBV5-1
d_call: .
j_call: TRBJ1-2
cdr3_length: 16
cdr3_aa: CASSLEERQRNYGYTF
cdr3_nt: TGCGCCAGCAGCCTGGAGGAGAGGCAACGTAACTATGGCTACACCTTC

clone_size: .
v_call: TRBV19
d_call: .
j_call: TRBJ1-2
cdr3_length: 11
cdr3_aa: CASNQGNGYTF
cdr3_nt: TGTGCCAGTAACCAGGGGAATGGCTACACCTTC

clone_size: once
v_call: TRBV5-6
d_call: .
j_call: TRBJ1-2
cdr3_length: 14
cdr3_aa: CASSIGQPSNGYTF
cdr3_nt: TGTGCCAGCAGCATCGGACAGCCTAGCAATGGCTACACCTTC

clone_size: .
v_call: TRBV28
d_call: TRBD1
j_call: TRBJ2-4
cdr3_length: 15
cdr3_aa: CASSAPGQGSNIQYF
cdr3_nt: TGTGCCAGCAGTGCCCCGGGACAGGGATCGAACATTCAGTACTTC

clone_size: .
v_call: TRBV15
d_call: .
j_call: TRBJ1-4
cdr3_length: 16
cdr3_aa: CATSRDLGTAREKLFF
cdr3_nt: TGTGCCACCAGCAGAGATCTAGGCACCGCGAGAGAAAAACTGTTTTTT

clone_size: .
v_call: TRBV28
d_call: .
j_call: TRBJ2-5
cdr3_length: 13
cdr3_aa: CASSRDTQETQYF
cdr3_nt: TGTGCCAGCAGTCGGGACACACAAGAGACCCAGTACTTC

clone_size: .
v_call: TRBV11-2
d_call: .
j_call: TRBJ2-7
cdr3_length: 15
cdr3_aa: CASSPEGQLFYEQYF
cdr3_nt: TGTGCCAGCAGCCCGGAGGGACAGTTATTCTACGAGCAGTACTTC

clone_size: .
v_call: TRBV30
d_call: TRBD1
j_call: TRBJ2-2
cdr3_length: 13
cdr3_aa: CAWGRGSTGELFF
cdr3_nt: TGTGCCTGGGGCAGGGGGTCAACCGGGGAGCTGTTTTTT

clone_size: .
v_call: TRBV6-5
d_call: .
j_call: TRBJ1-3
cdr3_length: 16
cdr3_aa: CASSYSTPISGNTIYF
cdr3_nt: TGTGCCAGCAGTTACTCGACACCGATCTCTGGAAACACCATATATTTT

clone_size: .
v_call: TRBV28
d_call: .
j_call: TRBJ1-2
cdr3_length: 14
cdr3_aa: CASSFGVRVLGYTF
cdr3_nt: TGTGCCAGCAGTTTCGGGGTGCGCGTACTTGGCTACACCTTC

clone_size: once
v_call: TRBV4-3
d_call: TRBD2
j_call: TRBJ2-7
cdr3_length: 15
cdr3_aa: CASSQATSGYYEQYF
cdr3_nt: TGCGCCAGCAGCCAAGCTACTAGCGGCTACTACGAGCAGTACTTC

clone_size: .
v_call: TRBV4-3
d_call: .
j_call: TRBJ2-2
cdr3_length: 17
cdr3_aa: CASSQDEHRANTGELFF
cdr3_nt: TGCGCCAGCAGCCAAGACGAGCACAGGGCGAACACCGGGGAGCTGTTTTTT

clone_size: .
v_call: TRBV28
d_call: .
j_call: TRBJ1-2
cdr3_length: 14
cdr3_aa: CASSLTSNSRGYTF
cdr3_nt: TGTGCCAGCAGTTTAACAAGCAACAGTCGGGGCTACACCTTC

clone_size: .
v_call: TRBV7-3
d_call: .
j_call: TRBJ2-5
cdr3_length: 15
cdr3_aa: CASSLRGSSQETQYF
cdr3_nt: TGTGCCAGCAGCTTGCGCGGCTCCAGCCAAGAGACCCAGTACTTC

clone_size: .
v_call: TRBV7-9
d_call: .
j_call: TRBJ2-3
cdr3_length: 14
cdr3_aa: CASSIRQTEDTQYF
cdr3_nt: TGTGCCAGCAGCATTCGACAGACCGAAGATACGCAGTATTTT

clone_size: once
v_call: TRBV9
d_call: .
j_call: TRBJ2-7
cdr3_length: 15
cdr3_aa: CASSVGWGAYYEQYF
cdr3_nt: TGTGCCAGCAGCGTAGGTTGGGGAGCATACTACGAGCAGTACTTC

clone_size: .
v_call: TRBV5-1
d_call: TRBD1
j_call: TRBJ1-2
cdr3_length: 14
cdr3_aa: CASRPGQPDYGYTF
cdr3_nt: TGCGCCAGCAGGCCGGGACAGCCCGACTATGGCTACACCTTC

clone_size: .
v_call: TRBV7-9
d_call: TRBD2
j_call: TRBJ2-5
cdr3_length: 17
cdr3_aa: CASSSWTSGGAFGTQYF
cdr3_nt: TGTGCCAGCAGCTCTTGGACTAGCGGGGGGGCCTTCGGGACCCAGTACTTC

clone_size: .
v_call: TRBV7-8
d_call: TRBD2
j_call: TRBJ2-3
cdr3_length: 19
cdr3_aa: CASSFSRLAGGPSTDTQYF
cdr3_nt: TGTGCCAGCAGCTTCTCTCGACTAGCGGGAGGCCCTAGCACAGATACGCAGTATTTT

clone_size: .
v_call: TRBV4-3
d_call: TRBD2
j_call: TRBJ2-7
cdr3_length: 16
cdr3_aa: CASSQVLTSGINEQYF
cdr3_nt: TGCGCCAGCAGCCAAGTTTTGACTAGCGGGATAAACGAGCAGTACTTC

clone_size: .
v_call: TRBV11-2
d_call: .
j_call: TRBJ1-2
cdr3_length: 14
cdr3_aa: CASSFQGGGYGYTF
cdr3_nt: TGTGCCAGCAGCTTTCAGGGAGGCGGCTATGGCTACACCTTC

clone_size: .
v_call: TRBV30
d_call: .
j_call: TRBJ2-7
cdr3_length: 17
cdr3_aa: CAWSAPLGQGIEYEQYF
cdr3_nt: TGTGCCTGGAGTGCCCCCTTAGGGCAGGGGATCGAGTACGAGCAGTACTTC

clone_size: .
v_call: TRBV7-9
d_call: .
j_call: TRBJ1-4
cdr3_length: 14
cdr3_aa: CASSLRQLNEKLFF
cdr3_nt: TGTGCCAGCAGCTTGCGACAGCTTAATGAAAAACTGTTTTTT

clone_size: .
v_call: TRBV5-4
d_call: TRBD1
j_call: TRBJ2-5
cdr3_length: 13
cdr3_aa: CASSLTGAETQYF
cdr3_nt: TGTGCCAGCAGCTTGACAGGGGCAGAGACCCAGTACTTC

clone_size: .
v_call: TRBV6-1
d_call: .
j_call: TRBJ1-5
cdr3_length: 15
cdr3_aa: CASKGEGQMNQPQHF
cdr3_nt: TGTGCCAGCAAGGGGGAAGGACAGATGAATCAGCCCCAGCATTTT

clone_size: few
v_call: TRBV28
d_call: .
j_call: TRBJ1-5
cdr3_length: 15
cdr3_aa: CASSLTGRSHQPQHF
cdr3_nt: TGTGCCAGCAGTTTAACAGGGAGATCCCATCAGCCCCAGCATTTT

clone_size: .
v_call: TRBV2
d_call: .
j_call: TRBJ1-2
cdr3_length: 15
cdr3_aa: CASSELARLDGGYTF
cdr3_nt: TGTGCCAGCAGTGAACTAGCTAGGCTCGATGGGGGCTACACCTTC

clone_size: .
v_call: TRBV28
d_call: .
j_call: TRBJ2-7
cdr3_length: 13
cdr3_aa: CASNIGQSYEQYF
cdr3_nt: TGTGCCAGCAACATCGGACAGAGCTACGAGCAGTACTTC

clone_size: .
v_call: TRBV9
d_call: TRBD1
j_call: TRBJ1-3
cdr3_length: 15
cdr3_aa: CASSVGQGDGDTIYF
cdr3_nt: TGTGCCAGCAGCGTTGGACAGGGGGATGGGGACACCATATATTTT